This TCR beta chain was sequenced during a study of T cells in Graves' hyperthyroidism and ophthalmopathy. Overall study results and limits: By a 13 V-J model, ophthalmopathy was set apart from stable hyperthyroidism. Researchers found most expanded thyroid clonotypes above 0.001 in blood as well.

V lost 7 bases and J 0 bases, leaving 16 bases between the germline ends. Germline-derived CDR1 and CDR2 are MNHEY and SMNVEV (reference sequence). The CDR3 length is 15 residues. The TCR beta CDR3 regions underwent amplification using RNA transcripts as the source. RT-PCR in the first round (using the HTBI primer set) targeted the TCR CDR3. TCRdb called the multiplex PCR reads again in MiXCR, with one record for every CDR3 protein. Found here are 500,000 to 650,000 distinct CDR3 sequences, about 14% of them singletons; the top ten hold 9.5% to 15%. Uncontrolled infections, other autoimmune diseases, pregnancy or lactation led to exclusion of patients. This clonotype was counted ten times or more. Its antigen is not identified.

The specimen was blood. The chain is built from TRBV27 and TRBJ2-7; D is possibly TRBD2 (6 bases). The clonotype was recovered from a woman in her fifties or sixties with Graves' ophthalmopathy. The CDR3 sequence: CASKLAGRTSYEQYF. The CDR3 coding sequence is TGTGCCAGCAAACTTGCGGGACGGACCTCCTACGAGCAGTACTTC.